The rows below give T cell receptor beta chains drawn from one sample of a study of tumor-infiltrating lymphocytes in primary liver carcinoma. Each CDR3 protein is one row after TCRdb ran MiXCR on the multiplex PCR reads. Here the sample spans around 100,000 distinct CDR3 sequences, about three quarters being singletons. The sample comprised liver tumor tissue from sampling region 5. Receptors originate from a woman aged 60 to 75 with primary liver carcinoma and hepatitis B virus infection. Each CDR3 is given with its conserved first and last residue. A D gene is named only where the DNA matches it firmly. Only part of the rows carry a size: once, few, many, or a class if the clone is expanded.

D: -
V: TRBV7-9
size: -
J: TRBJ1-6
CDR3: CASRLTAVDSPLHF
DNA: TGTGCCAGCAGACTGACAGCGGTGGATTCACCCCTCCACTTT

D: TRBD2
V: TRBV11-3
size: medium-sized
J: TRBJ2-7
CDR3: CASSLGTSGRREQYF
DNA: TGTGCCAGCAGCTTAGGGACTAGCGGTCGTCGGGAGCAGTACTTC

D: TRBD2
V: TRBV11-2
size: -
J: TRBJ2-2
CDR3: CASSPFTGPAGAGTGELFF
DNA: TGTGCCAGCAGCCCCTTTACTGGACCAGCGGGAGCGGGCACCGGGGAGCTGTTTTTT

D: -
V: TRBV11-2
size: -
J: TRBJ2-1
CDR3: CTSDSSSSYNEQIF
DNA: TGTACCAGCGACTCTTCGAGCTCCTACAATGAGCAGATCTTC

D: TRBD2
V: TRBV9
size: few
J: TRBJ2-3
CDR3: CASSVVAGDGADTQYF
DNA: TGTGCCAGCAGCGTAGTAGCGGGAGATGGGGCAGATACGCAGTATTTT

D: TRBD2
V: TRBV29-1
size: -
J: TRBJ2-5
CDR3: CSHNGRAEETQCF
DNA: TGCAGTCATAACGGGAGGGCCGAGGAGACCCAGTGCTTC

D: TRBD2
V: TRBV6-2/TRBV6-3
size: many
J: TRBJ2-1
CDR3: CASNRLAGNNEQFF
DNA: TGTGCCAGCAACCGACTAGCGGGGAACAATGAGCAGTTCTTC

D: -
V: TRBV11-2
size: -
J: TRBJ2-1
CDR3: CASRRQITNEQFF
DNA: TGTGCCAGCAGGCGACAAATCACCAATGAGCAGTTCTTC

D: -
V: TRBV18
size: -
J: TRBJ2-7
CDR3: CASSPTGYEQYF
DNA: TGTGCCAGCTCACCCACGGGCTACGAGCAGTACTTC

D: TRBD2
V: TRBV11-2
size: -
J: TRBJ2-3
CDR3: CIRSLGLAGPVTDTQYF
DNA: TGTATCAGAAGCCTGGGACTAGCGGGGCCGGTCACAGATACGCAGTATTTT

D: TRBD2
V: TRBV5-6
size: -
J: TRBJ2-1
CDR3: CASSGMTSGRPHEQFF
DNA: TGTGCCAGCAGCGGCATGACCAGCGGGAGGCCCCATGAGCAGTTCTTC

D: TRBD2
V: TRBV5-1
size: -
J: TRBJ2-1
CDR3: CASSPGASGTDEQFF
DNA: TGCGCCAGCAGCCCCGGGGCTAGCGGGACCGATGAGCAGTTCTTC

D: TRBD1
V: TRBV29-1
size: -
J: TRBJ1-1
CDR3: CSARGGLNTEAFF
DNA: TGCAGCGCCAGAGGGGGCTTGAACACTGAAGCTTTCTTT

D: -
V: TRBV5-1
size: many
J: TRBJ1-4
CDR3: CASSLGGDEKLFF
DNA: TGCGCCAGCAGCTTGGGTGGCGATGAAAAACTGTTTTTT

D: TRBD1
V: TRBV5-1
size: -
J: TRBJ1-2
CDR3: CACSPGDSGNYGYTF
DNA: TGCGCCTGTAGCCCGGGGGACAGCGGGAACTATGGCTACACCTTC

D: TRBD2
V: TRBV30
size: -
J: TRBJ2-3
CDR3: CAWSVAGGHTDKQYF
DNA: TGTGCCTGGAGTGTAGCGGGAGGACACACAGATAAGCAGTATTTT

D: -
V: TRBV11-2
size: -
J: TRBJ2-5
CDR3: CASSSEGGVWVATTQYF
DNA: TGTGCAAGCAGCTCTGAAGGCGGTGTCTGGGTGGCAACGACCCAGTACTTC

D: TRBD1
V: TRBV29-1
size: -
J: TRBJ1-1
CDR3: CGVCQTGTGNTEAIF
DNA: TGCGGCGTTTGCCAAACCGGGACAGGGAACACTGAAGCTATCTTT

D: -
V: TRBV28
size: -
J: TRBJ2-1
CDR3: CASTTSINEQFF
DNA: TGTGCCAGCACCACCTCCATCAATGAGCAGTTCTTC

D: TRBD2
V: TRBV30
size: -
J: TRBJ2-1
CDR3: CAWKASGSSLVMFF
DNA: TGTGCCTGGAAAGCTAGCGGGAGTTCGTTGGTCATGTTCTTC

D: -
V: TRBV6-1
size: many
J: TRBJ1-5
CDR3: CASRMQGRGNQPQHF
DNA: TGTGCCAGCAGGATGCAGGGGCGAGGCAATCAGCCCCAGCATTTT

D: -
V: TRBV14
size: -
J: TRBJ1-5
CDR3: CASSQAGMGQPQHF
DNA: TGTGCCAGCAGCCAGGCGGGGATGGGTCAGCCCCAGCATTTC